The clone carrying this T cell receptor beta chain is judged medium-sized (0.01 to 0.1%). This sample was taken from a study of T cells after posttransplantation cyclophosphamide. CDR1 is MNHEY and CDR2 is SMNVEV in the germline V gene (reference sequence). CDR3 length equals 15 residues. Between the trimmed V and J ends, which lost 4 bases and 4 bases, there was a span of 14 bases. Method: immunoSEQ multiplex PCR; TCRdb's copy keeps in-frame clones and lacks some. The sample has 1,500 to 2,000 clones, none seen only once. A marrow graft followed busulfan-fludarabine conditioning, with cyclophosphamide on days +3 and +4.

This rearrangement joins TRBV27 to TRBJ2-1, with TRBD2 as a possible D gene (5 bases). This TCR was recovered from a male patient between 55 and 70 years old who received an allogeneic stem cell transplant from an unrelated donor, was CMV-positive, and had acute and chronic GVHD. Certain T cells may be donor cells from the graft. The sample consisted of PBMCs, taken 350 to 400 days after allogeneic stem cell transplant with posttransplant cyclophosphamide. The CDR3 here is CASSSPSGIYNEQFF. The CDR3 DNA is TGTGCCAGCAGTTCTCCCAGCGGAATATACAATGAGCAGTTCTTC.